Listed below are T cell receptor beta chains from one sample, sequenced in a study of post-analysis software for immune sequencing data. TCRdb re-called the PCR reads through MiXCR, storing one row per CDR3 protein. The sample records fewer than 900,000 distinct CDR3 sequences, 40% to 55% being singletons. The specimen sequenced was blood. The receptor source for this set is a girl under 18 with multiple sclerosis. The CDR3 runs from the conserved cysteine through the conserved F or W.

>TRBJ2-1|TRBV6-6
CASRKREVGNEQFF
>TRBJ1-2|TRBV20-1
CSAKGDPWSYGYTF
>TRBJ2-5|TRBV6-5
CASSSVTSGRETQYF
>TRBJ1-5|TRBV20-1
CSARGQQHQPQHF
>TRBJ1-1|TRBV6-5
CASRLGRTGLSSTEAFF
>-|TRBV7-8
CASSLTAGRDYEQYF
>TRBJ2-7|TRBV12-3/TRBV12-4
CASSPKGQSLGEQYF
>TRBJ2-7|TRBV5-5
CASSQSAGLAVYEQYF
>TRBJ2-7|TRBV29-1
CSVAGTASGYEQYF
>TRBJ2-5|TRBV29-1
CSVEARRGIQETQYF
>TRBJ2-7|TRBV25-1
CASSESGSAYEQYF
>TRBJ1-6|TRBV29-1
CSVESGGETHF
>TRBJ1-1|TRBV29-1
CSVVGQGKAFF
>TRBJ2-3|TRBV12-3/TRBV12-4
CASSKQDTQYF
>TRBJ2-1|TRBV12-3/TRBV12-4
CASSLQYNEQFF
>TRBJ2-1|TRBV4-3
CASSQVLAGGHGQFF
>TRBJ2-1|TRBV5-1
CASSTGQVGNYNEQFF
>TRBJ2-7|TRBV9
CASSPSGTSGREQYF
>TRBJ2-7|TRBV12-5
CASGSSQGANLYEQYF
>TRBJ2-1|TRBV7-8
CASSLWVAGGGNEQFF
>TRBJ2-4|TRBV25-1
CASSAPGTGENIQYF
>TRBJ1-2|TRBV7-2
CASSLEGVYGYTF
>TRBJ1-1|TRBV6-2/TRBV6-3
CASSYSPKRGDTEAFF
>TRBJ1-1|TRBV13
CASSFRNGGTEAFF
>TRBJ2-7|TRBV3-1
CASSPTHGEYYEQYF
>TRBJ2-1|TRBV7-9
CASSQDREQFF
>TRBJ2-5|TRBV20-1
CSARGASGGLRETQYF
>TRBJ2-1|TRBV9
CASSYSGDGYEQFF
>TRBJ1-1|TRBV2
CASSRRQETEAFF
>TRBJ2-1|TRBV12-3/TRBV12-4
CASARGGARYNEQFF
>TRBJ2-1|TRBV12-3/TRBV12-4
CASSPAPYEQFF
>TRBJ2-7|TRBV5-1
CASSSSHTGLGGGEQYF
>TRBJ2-3|TRBV20-1
CSAGAPEGRTDTQYF
>TRBJ2-1|TRBV12-3/TRBV12-4
CASRISGRDGNEQFF
>TRBJ2-7|TRBV20-1
CSARNRDTYEQYF
>TRBJ2-1|TRBV7-6
CASSPTSGARGGQFF
>TRBJ2-5|TRBV6-2/TRBV6-3
CASSSTGGAYF
>TRBJ2-7|TRBV5-1
CASSLEVRGAGGPTYEQYF
>TRBJ2-5|TRBV7-9
CASSTQGLAGQETQYF
>-|TRBV20-1
CSAKQGAGWETQYF
>TRBJ2-7|TRBV10-2
CASSEYSIYEQYF
>TRBJ1-2|TRBV5-6
CASSSWGNYGYTF
>TRBJ2-5|TRBV29-1
CSVIARETQYF
>TRBJ1-1|TRBV7-6
CASSQGREMDTEAFF
>TRBJ2-3|TRBV12-3/TRBV12-4
CASSSSDREGLDAQYF
>TRBJ2-6|TRBV10-3
CAISDETSRRLGANVRTF
>TRBJ2-6|TRBV7-2
CASSLWDPGQSSGANVLTF
>TRBJ2-7|TRBV9
CASSPQTDYEQYF
>-|TRBV6-6
CASKEIGETQYF
>TRBJ1-5|TRBV20-1
CSARDREAGSNQPQHF
>TRBJ2-2|TRBV6-5
CASSYSALDRPPNTGELFF
>TRBJ1-1|TRBV3-1
CASSQEAPGLKAFF
>TRBJ2-1|TRBV20-1
CSAREEQFF
>TRBJ2-5|TRBV14
CASSETGNYNEQYF
>TRBJ2-1|TRBV24-1
CASEDPWRNEQFF
>TRBJ1-2|TRBV4-2
CASSHPGTEKYYGYTF
>TRBJ1-6|TRBV7-3
CTSSLKGFNSPLHF
>TRBJ2-5|TRBV7-3
CASSRDPSETQYF
>TRBJ2-1|TRBV28
CASSFGDGTEYNEQFF
>TRBJ2-7|TRBV7-8
CASSHFSGTSGRAGGLRAYEQYF